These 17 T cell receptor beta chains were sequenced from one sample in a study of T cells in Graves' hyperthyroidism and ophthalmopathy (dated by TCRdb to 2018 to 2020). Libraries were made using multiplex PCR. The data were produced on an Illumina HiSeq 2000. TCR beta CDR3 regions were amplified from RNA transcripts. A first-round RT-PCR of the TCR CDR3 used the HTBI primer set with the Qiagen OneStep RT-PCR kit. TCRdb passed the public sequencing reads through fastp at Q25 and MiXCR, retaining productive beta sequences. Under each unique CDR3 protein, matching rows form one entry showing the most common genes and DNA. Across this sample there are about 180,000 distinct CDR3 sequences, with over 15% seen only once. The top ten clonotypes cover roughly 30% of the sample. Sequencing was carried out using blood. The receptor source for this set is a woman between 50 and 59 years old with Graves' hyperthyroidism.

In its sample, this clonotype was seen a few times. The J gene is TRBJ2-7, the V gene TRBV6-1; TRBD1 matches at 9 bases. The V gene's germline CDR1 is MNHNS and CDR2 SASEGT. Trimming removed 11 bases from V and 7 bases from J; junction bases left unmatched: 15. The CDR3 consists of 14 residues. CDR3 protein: CASSPGQGYEEQYF. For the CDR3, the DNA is TGTGCCTCTTCCCCGGGACAGGGTTATGAGGAGCAGTACTTC.

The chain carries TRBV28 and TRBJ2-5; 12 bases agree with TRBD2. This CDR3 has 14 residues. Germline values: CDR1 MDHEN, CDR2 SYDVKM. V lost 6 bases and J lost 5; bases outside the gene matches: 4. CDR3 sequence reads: CASSRTSGVETQYF. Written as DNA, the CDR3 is TGTGCCAGCAGCAGGACTAGCGGGGTGGAGACCCAGTACTTC.

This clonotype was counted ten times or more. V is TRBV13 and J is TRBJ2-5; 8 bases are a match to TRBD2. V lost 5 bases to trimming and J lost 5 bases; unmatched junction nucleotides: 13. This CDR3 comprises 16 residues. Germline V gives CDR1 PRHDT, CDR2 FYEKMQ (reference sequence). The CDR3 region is CASSARVAGNRETQYF. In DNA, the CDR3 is TGTGCCAGCAGCGCTCGGGTAGCGGGGAACAGGGAGACCCAGTACTTC.

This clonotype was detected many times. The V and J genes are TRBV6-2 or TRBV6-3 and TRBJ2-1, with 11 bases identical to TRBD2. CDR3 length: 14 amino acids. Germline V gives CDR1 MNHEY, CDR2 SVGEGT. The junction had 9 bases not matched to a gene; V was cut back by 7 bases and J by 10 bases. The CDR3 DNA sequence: TGTGCCAGCACTAGCGGGGGGTTGGGACGGGAGCAGTTCTTC. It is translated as CASTSGGLGREQFF.

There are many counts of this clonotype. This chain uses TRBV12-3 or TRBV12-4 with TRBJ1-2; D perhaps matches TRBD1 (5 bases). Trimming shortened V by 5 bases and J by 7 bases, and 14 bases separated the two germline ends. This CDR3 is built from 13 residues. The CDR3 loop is CASSPGGRGGYTF. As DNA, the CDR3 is TGTGCCAGCAGTCCCGGGGGAAGAGGTGGCTACACCTTC.

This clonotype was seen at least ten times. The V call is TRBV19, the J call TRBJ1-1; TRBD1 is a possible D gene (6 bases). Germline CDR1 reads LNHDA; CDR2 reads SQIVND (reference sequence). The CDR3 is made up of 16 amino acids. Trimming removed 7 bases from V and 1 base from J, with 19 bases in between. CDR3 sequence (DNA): TGTGCCAGTACCCTTGGGGGAATAGGGGGGAACACTGAAGCTTTCTTT. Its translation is CASTLGGIGGNTEAFF.

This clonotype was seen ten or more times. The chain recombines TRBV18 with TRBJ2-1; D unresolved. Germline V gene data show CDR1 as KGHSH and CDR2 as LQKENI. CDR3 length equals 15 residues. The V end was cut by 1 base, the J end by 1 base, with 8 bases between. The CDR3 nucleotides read TGTGCCAGCTCACCACTCGTCAGTTCCTACAATGAGCAGTTCTTC. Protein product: CASSPLVSSYNEQFF.

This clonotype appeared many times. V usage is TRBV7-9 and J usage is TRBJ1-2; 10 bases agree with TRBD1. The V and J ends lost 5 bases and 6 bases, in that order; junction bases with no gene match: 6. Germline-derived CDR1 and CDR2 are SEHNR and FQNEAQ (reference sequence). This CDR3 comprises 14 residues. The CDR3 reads CASSPGQGSNGYTF. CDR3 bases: TGTGCCAGCAGCCCGGGACAGGGGTCGAATGGCTACACCTTC. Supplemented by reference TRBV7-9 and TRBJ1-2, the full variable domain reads DTGVSQNPRHKITKRGQNVTFRCDPISEHNRLYWYRQTLGQGPEFLTYFQNEAQLEKSRLLSDRFSAERPKGSFSTLEIQRTEQGDSAMYLCASSPGQGSNGYTFGSGTRLTVV.

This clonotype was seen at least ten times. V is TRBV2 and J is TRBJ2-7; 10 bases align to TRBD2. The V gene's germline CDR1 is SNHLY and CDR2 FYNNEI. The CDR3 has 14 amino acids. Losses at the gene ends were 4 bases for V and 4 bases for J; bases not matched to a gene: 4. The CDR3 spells CASSAQTSGYEQYF. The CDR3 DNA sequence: TGTGCCAGCAGTGCCCAGACTAGCGGGTACGAGCAGTACTTC. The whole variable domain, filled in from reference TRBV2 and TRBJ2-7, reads EPEVTQTPSHQVTQMGQEVILRCVPISNHLYFYWYRQILGQKVEFLVSFYNNEISEKSEIFDDQFSVERPDGSNFTLKIRSTKLEDSAMYFCASSAQTSGYEQYFGPGTRLTVT.

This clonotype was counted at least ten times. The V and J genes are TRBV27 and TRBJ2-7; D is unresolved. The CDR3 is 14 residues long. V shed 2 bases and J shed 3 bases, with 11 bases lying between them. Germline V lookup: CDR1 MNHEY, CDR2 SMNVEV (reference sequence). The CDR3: CASSLTGSYYEQYF. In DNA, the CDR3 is TGTGCCAGCAGTTTAACCGGGTCATACTACGAGCAGTACTTC.

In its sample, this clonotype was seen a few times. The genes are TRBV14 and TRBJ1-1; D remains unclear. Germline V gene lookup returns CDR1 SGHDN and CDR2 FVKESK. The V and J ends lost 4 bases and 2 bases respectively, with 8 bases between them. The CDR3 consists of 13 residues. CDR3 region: CASSPSDNTEAFF. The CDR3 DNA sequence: TGTGCCAGCAGCCCCTCAGATAACACTGAAGCTTTCTTT.

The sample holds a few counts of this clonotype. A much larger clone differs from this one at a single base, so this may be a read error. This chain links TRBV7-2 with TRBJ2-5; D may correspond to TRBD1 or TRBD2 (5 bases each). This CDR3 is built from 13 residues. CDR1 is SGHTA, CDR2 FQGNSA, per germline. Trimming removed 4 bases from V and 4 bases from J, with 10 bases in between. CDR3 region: CASSSGPAETQYF. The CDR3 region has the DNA TGTGCCAGCAGCTCGGGACCCGCAGAGACCCAGTACTTC.

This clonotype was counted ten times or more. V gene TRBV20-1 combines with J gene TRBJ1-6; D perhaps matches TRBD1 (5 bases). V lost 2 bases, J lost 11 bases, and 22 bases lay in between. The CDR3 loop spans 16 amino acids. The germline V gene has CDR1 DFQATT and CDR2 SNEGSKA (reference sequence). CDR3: CSARSHTRQGQAPLHF. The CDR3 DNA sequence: TGCAGTGCTAGATCCCATACTCGGCAGGGTCAGGCACCCCTCCACTTT.

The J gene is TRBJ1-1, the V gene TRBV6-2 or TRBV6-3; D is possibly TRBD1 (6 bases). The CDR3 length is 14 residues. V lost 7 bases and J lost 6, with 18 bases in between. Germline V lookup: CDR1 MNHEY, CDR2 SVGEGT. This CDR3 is CASTRSPGAAEAFF. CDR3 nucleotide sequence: TGTGCCAGCACGAGGTCTCCAGGGGCGGCTGAAGCTTTCTTT.

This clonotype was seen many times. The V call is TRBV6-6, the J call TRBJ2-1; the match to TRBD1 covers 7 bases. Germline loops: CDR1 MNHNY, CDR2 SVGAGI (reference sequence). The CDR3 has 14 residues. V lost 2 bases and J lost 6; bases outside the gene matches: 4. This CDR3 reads CASSYATGVNEQFF. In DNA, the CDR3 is TGTGCCAGCAGTTACGCTACAGGGGTCAATGAGCAGTTCTTC.

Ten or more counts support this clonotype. The CDR3 DNA reads TGTGCCAGCAGTTTAGCCTCTGGAAACACCATATATTTT. Its translation is CASSLASGNTIYF. The J gene is TRBJ1-3, the V gene TRBV27; unclear D gene. Looked up from germline, CDR1 is MNHEY and CDR2 is SMNVEV (reference sequence). The CDR3 spans 13 residues. V shed 2 bases and J shed 0 bases, with 2 bases lying between them.

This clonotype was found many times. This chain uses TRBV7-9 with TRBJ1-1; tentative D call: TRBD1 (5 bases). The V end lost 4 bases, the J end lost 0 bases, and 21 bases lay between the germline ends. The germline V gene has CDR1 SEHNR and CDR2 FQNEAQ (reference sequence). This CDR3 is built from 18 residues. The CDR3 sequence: CASSWPHTGGGMNTEAFF. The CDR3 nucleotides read TGTGCCAGCAGCTGGCCCCACACCGGGGGGGGTATGAACACTGAAGCTTTCTTT.